The clone carrying this T cell receptor beta chain was observed many times. Its specificity is unknown. This record comes from a study of CD8 T cells in ankylosing spondylitis. Overall study results and limits: Roughly 8 highly homologous variants made up a TCR beta motif that seemed to typify ankylosing spondylitis blood. The authors found the disease-linked clones to be CD8+ and relatively rare in peripheral blood. Past studies reported some motif variants in reactive arthritis synovial fluid and blood. The authors reported significant enrichment of disease-linked clones in matched ankylosing spondylitis synovial fluid.

As the method for making TCR beta libraries, quantitative 5'-RACE with molecular barcodes was used. TCRdb redid the calling of the 5' RACE reads with MiXCR, one entry per CDR3 protein. In the table there are around 490,000 distinct CDR3 sequences, approximately 5.3% of which are singletons. The sequencing sample was made of blood, either unsorted or a sorted T cell fraction (not recorded which). This TCR was recovered from a male donor with ankylosing spondylitis.

CDR3 sequence (DNA): TGTGCCAGCAGCTTCGGACCGGGGGCTCAGTACACCTTC. Its protein is CASSFGPGAQYTF. The rearrangement links TRBV7-9 to TRBJ1-2; TRBD1 might be the D (6 bases). Germline CDR1 and CDR2: SEHNR and FQNEAQ (reference sequence). The CDR3 has 13 residues. V shed 3 bases and J shed 11 bases, with 16 bases lying between them.